This TCR beta chain derives from a study of cytomegalovirus exposure and HLA in healthy donors. Whole-study findings and limits: The study flagged 150 to 200 TCR beta chains as cytomegalovirus-associated. An Asian-associated ancestry cluster reportedly showed fewer N-insertions than the approximately 690-donor mean in a later analysis. Sequencing likely caused a cluster of highly shared sequence variants.

Both 60 Vbeta primers and 13 Jbeta primers went into the PCR. Data came from immunoSEQ multiplex PCR; TCRdb stores just in-frame clones and leaves some out. Of roughly 120,000 clones in the sample, 76% were seen once. Healthy bone marrow donors made up the donor group. Regarding this clone: The antigen is undetermined.

The germline V gene encodes CDR1 SGHTA and CDR2 FQGNSA. Trimming pared 5 bases from V and 2 bases from J, leaving 9 bases between. This CDR3 has 14 amino acids. This chain connects TRBV7-2 to TRBJ1-4; the D gene is possibly TRBD1 (5 bases). The material sequenced was PBMCs. The sequence came from a man aged 45-65 years in good health and CMV-seropositive. The DNA of the CDR3 is TGTGCCAGCAGCCGTGACAGTACTAATGAAAAACTGTTTTTT. Translating gives CASSRDSTNEKLFF.